Following are 17 T cell receptor beta chains from one sample sequenced in a study of blood T cell repertoires in COVID-19. The protocol was immunoSEQ multiplex PCR, while the TCRdb copy is restricted to in-frame clones and leaves out a portion. The repertoire consists of 60,000 to 85,000 clones, with approximately 80% occurring once and the leading ten covering around 16%. What was sequenced was peripheral blood. The receptors stem from a human donor in a cohort sampled during active COVID-19.

The chain is built from TRBV27 and TRBJ2-7; weak D call: TRBD2 (5 bases). This CDR3 has 14 residues. The germline V gene encodes CDR1 MNHEY and CDR2 SMNVEV (reference sequence). The ends were cut back, 6 bases at V and 2 bases at J, with 14 bases in the middle. CDR3 region: CASRFSGGAYEQYF. The CDR3 DNA sequence: TGTGCCAGCAGGTTCAGCGGTGGGGCCTACGAGCAGTACTTC.

This clone was observed a single time. The rearrangement joins TRBV6-5 to TRBJ2-7; TRBD1 is a possible D gene (6 bases). The CDR3 is 16 residues long. In germline, CDR1 is MNHEY, CDR2 SVGAGI. The V and J ends lost 0 bases and 6 bases respectively, with 18 bases between them. CDR3 in DNA: TGTGCCAGCAGTTACTCGCAGGGGACGGCGAGGCTCGAGCAGTACTTC. The encoded protein is CASSYSQGTARLEQYF.

The genes are TRBV3-1 (or the pseudogene TRBV3-2) and TRBJ1-5; TRBD1 matches at 7 bases. V lost 9 bases, J lost 0 bases, and 8 bases stayed unmatched. The CDR3 runs to 15 residues. CDR1 is LGHDT, CDR2 YNNKEL, per germline (reference sequence). The CDR3 DNA is TGTGCCAGGGTTCCGGACAGGATTAGCAATCAGCCCCAGCATTTT. It specifies CARVPDRISNQPQHF.

The V gene is TRBV5-1, the J gene TRBJ2-6; 11 bases are shared with TRBD1. The junction had 5 bases not matched to a gene; V was cut back by 4 bases and J by 2 bases. Germline V CDR1 and CDR2: SGHRS, YFSETQ. This CDR3 comprises 17 residues. The CDR3 is CASSTGTGGTGANVLTF. DNA for the CDR3: TGCGCCAGCAGCACCGGGACAGGGGGTACTGGGGCCAACGTCCTGACTTTC.

This clone was observed a single time. This chain joins TRBV20-1 and TRBJ1-1; TRBD1 is a possible D gene (5 bases). Germline V CDR1 and CDR2: DFQATT, SNEGSKA (reference sequence). CDR3 size: 15 residues. V was pared by 3 bases and J by 1 base, with 15 bases between. CDR3 sequence: CSASEAGRGNTEAFF. The CDR3 coding sequence is TGCAGTGCTAGTGAGGCAGGGCGGGGGAACACTGAAGCTTTCTTT.

The chain joins TRBV19 to TRBJ2-1; TRBD2 agrees at 9 bases. CDR1 is LNHDA and CDR2 is SQIVND in the germline V gene (reference sequence). The CDR3 sequence is 13 residues long. J gave up 8 bases and V 1 base, and 0 bases lay outside the gene matches. This CDR3 is CASSIVAGDEQFF. CDR3 DNA sequence: TGTGCCAGTAGTATAGTAGCGGGAGATGAGCAGTTCTTC.

This clone was found a few times. The V and J genes are TRBV19 and TRBJ1-2; the match to TRBD1 covers 9 bases. After removal of 6 bases from V and 0 bases from J, the junction contained 2 bases not matched to a gene. Per the germline V gene, CDR1 is LNHDA and CDR2 is SQIVND (reference sequence). The CDR3 length is 14 residues. Here the CDR3 DNA reads TGTGCCAGTAGGGGACAGGGAGCTAACTATGGCTACACCTTC. Its translation: CASRGQGANYGYTF.

This chain joins TRBV7-2 and TRBJ2-7, with 11 bases matching TRBD2. Unmatched junction bases numbered 3, after V lost 5 bases and J lost 0 bases. The CDR3 length is 15 residues. The germline V gene has CDR1 SGHTA and CDR2 FQGNSA. CDR3: CASSTGLAASYEQYF. The CDR3 DNA sequence: TGTGCCAGCAGCACGGGACTAGCGGCCTCCTACGAGCAGTACTTC. Looking up the rest from reference TRBV7-2 and TRBJ2-7 gives the full variable domain: GAGVSQSPSNKVTEKGKDVELRCDPISGHTALYWYRQSLGQGLEFLIYFQGNSAPDKSGLPSDRFSAERTGGSVSTLTIQRTQQEDSAVYLCASSTGLAASYEQYFGPGTRLTVT.

The rearrangement links TRBV4-1 to TRBJ1-2; 7 nucleotides agree with TRBD1. The CDR3 covers 16 residues. With V trimmed by 2 bases and J by 5 bases, 11 bases remained unmatched. CDR1 is MGHRA, CDR2 YSYEKL, per germline. As DNA, the CDR3 is TGCGCCAGCAGCCAACCGGCAACCGGGACAGCGTATGGCTACACCTTC. As protein: CASSQPATGTAYGYTF.

This chain links TRBV19 with TRBJ2-7; TRBD1 aligns across 9 bases. Germline V gene sequence: CDR1 LNHDA, CDR2 SQIVND (reference sequence). The V gene end was trimmed by 6 bases and the J gene end by 0 bases; junction bases not matched to a gene: 6. The CDR3 runs 15 residues. The CDR3 DNA sequence: TGTGCCAGTAGCTCCGGGACAGGGTTCTCCTACGAGCAGTACTTC. This encodes CASSSGTGFSYEQYF.

The chain joins TRBV4-1 to TRBJ2-7, with TRBD2 matching over 13 bases. With 0 bases clipped from V and 7 bases from J, the junction kept 12 bases outside the gene matches. Germline CDR1 MGHRA, CDR2 YSYEKL. The CDR3 totals 18 residues. CDR3 residues: CASSQEARRTSGSGEQYF. In nucleotides, the CDR3 is TGCGCCAGCAGCCAAGAAGCGCGACGGACTAGCGGGAGTGGGGAGCAGTACTTC.

V is TRBV29-1 and J is TRBJ2-7, with D maybe TRBD2 (6 bases). Per the germline V gene, CDR1 is SQVTM and CDR2 is ANQGSEA. Trimming cost V 5 bases and J 3 bases, with 14 bases left between them. The CDR3 consists of 13 residues. This CDR3 reads CSVWDSWDYEQYF. Written as DNA, the CDR3 is TGCAGCGTTTGGGACTCGTGGGACTACGAGCAGTACTTC.

This chain links TRBV2 with TRBJ1-4, with 8 bases aligning to TRBD1. CDR3 length equals 14 residues. CDR1 is SNHLY and CDR2 is FYNNEI in the germline V gene. V was clipped by 9 bases and J by 3 bases; unmatched bases: 6. The CDR3 loop is CARAGGRSNEKLFF. The CDR3 DNA sequence: TGTGCCAGAGCAGGGGGCAGATCTAATGAAAAACTGTTTTTT.

By share of the sample, this clone is medium-sized. At the DNA level, this CDR3 is encoded by other sequences in the same sample as well. The chain employs TRBV19 and TRBJ2-7; D perhaps matches TRBD1 (6 bases). Trimming removed 1 base from V and 5 bases from J, with 9 bases in between. Germline lookup yields CDR1 LNHDA and CDR2 SQIVND (reference sequence). This CDR3 spans 13 amino acids. CDR3 protein: CASSIASGDEQYF. The CDR3 nucleotides read TGTGCCAGTAGTATAGCGTCAGGGGACGAGCAGTACTTC.

This clone came up a few times. The rearrangement uses TRBV19 and TRBJ2-4, with 8 bases identical to TRBD1. Germline CDR1 is LNHDA and CDR2 is SQIVND (reference sequence). V shed 0 bases, J shed 6 bases, and the junction held 4 bases outside the gene matches. The length of the CDR3 is 15 residues. The CDR3 reads CASSIEAGGGNIQYF. CDR3 in DNA: TGTGCCAGTAGTATAGAGGCAGGGGGCGGAAACATTCAGTACTTC.

V and J are TRBV3-1 (or the pseudogene TRBV3-2) and TRBJ2-7; TRBD1 matches at 8 bases. The CDR3 covers 12 residues. Trimming at V came to 6 bases and at J to 2 bases, leaving 0 bases not matched to a gene. Germline assignment: CDR1 LGHDT and CDR2 YNNKEL (reference sequence). The chain's CDR3 is CASRQGAYEQYF. DNA for the CDR3: TGTGCCAGCAGACAGGGGGCCTACGAGCAGTACTTC.

V and J are TRBV5-6 and TRBJ2-7; TRBD1 agrees at 9 bases. CDR1 and CDR2 from the germline V gene are SGHDT and YYEEEE. Trimming removed 1 base from V and 1 base from J; junction bases left unmatched: 3. The CDR3 totals 15 residues. CDR3 protein: CASSLLGTGSYEQYF. CDR3 coding DNA: TGTGCCAGCAGCTTGTTGGGGACAGGGTCCTACGAGCAGTACTTC. The full variable domain, rest sourced from reference TRBV5-6 and TRBJ2-7, is DAGVTQSPTHLIKTRGQQVTLRCSPKSGHDTVSWYQQALGQGPQFIFQYYEEEERQRGNFPDRFSGHQFPNYSSELNVNALLLGDSALYLCASSLLGTGSYEQYFGPGTRLTVT.